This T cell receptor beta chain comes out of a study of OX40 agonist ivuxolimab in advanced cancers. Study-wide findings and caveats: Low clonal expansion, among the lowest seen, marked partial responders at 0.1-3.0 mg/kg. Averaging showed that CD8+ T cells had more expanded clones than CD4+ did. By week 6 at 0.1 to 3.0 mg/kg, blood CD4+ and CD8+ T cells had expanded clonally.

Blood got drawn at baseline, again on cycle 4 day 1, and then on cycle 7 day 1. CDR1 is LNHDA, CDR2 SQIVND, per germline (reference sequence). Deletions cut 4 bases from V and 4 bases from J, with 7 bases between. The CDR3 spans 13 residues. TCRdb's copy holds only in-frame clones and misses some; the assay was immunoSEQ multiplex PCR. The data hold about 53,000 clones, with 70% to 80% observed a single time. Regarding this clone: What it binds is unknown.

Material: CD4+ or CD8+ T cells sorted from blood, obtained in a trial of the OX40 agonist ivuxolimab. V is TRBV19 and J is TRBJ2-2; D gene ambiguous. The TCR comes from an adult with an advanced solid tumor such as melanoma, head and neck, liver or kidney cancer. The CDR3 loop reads CASSTITTGELFF. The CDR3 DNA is TGTGCCAGTAGTACCATAACCACCGGGGAGCTGTTTTTT.